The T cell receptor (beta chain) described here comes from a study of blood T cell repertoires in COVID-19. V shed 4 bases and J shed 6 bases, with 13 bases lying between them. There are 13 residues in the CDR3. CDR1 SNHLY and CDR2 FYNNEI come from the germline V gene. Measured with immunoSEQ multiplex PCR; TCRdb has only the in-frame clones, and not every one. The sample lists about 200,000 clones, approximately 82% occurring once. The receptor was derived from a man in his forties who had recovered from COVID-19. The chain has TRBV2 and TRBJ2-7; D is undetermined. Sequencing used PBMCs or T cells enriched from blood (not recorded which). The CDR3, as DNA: TGTGCCAGCAGTGGAGAGCTCGAGGCCGAGCAGTACTTC. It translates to CASSGELEAEQYF.